What follows describes a single T cell receptor (beta chain). This clone occurred a few times. Its antigen is not yet known. The sample holds no much larger clone one base away, and base qualities are not on file. This sample is drawn from a study of beta chain features in type 1 diabetes listed by TCRdb under 2018. Regarding the complete study: Mean age, gender distribution, total cell number and subset yield were not different between patients and healthy donors. Regulatory and stem cell-like memory subsets were isolated from only 8 patients and about eight healthy donors, whereas naive and central memory subsets came from all 30 or so donors. A total of 107,917,701 sorted cells were examined across all samples, and a strong correlation was observed between cell number per subset and RNA yield. The study compared the TCRB repertoires of sorted circulating CD4+ T cell subsets in recently diagnosed type 1 diabetes patients with those in matched healthy donors. Broad study findings and their caveats: Because cDNA rather than genomic DNA was sequenced, highly expressing activated cells could have been over-represented, although no difference in activation and CD3 levels was found between groups. Only small numbers of individuals were included in the HLA sub-analyses, which left unresolved whether HLA type had any influence on TCRB rearrangement. Shorter templates might be favored by PCR, yet because patient and control samples were amplified and corrected together, any such skew would affect both groups equally. Naive, central memory and regulatory TCRB repertoires appeared to be more similar among patients than among healthy donors. Type 1 diabetes patients showed a moderate but significant shortening of TCRB CDR3 length in all four CD4+ subsets. At VDJ recombination sites, patients with type 1 diabetes made fewer insertions and deleted more nucleotides, a pattern implying thymic rearrangement abnormalities.

Each donor gave one peripheral blood draw, roughly 110 mL on average, collected into heparinised tubes. Using a panel that included CD45RO, CCR7, CD25, CD127, CD95 and CD27, naive, central memory, regulatory and stem cell-like memory CD4+ T cells were sorted on a BD FACSAria II. Every sorted population had a purity above 95%. Right away, PBMCs were isolated by Lymphoprep density gradient centrifugation and were stained directly, with no culture step. So that batch effects would be minimized, each experiment stained and sorted samples in pairs, pairing one healthy donor with one patient. The entire amount of isolated RNA was reverse transcribed using the High Capacity cDNA Reverse Transcription Kit, so the sequenced TCRB transcripts were expressed ones. Deep immunoSEQ sequencing was performed on naive, central memory and regulatory T cell samples, with an average of roughly 3.3 million total reads per sample. Sorted cells were lysed in RLT buffer and RNA was extracted with DNase-treated RNeasy Micro or Mini kits, depending on cell number. To prevent cross-contamination, every cell subset was processed on its own, while patient and healthy donor samples were processed together. The immunoSEQ multiplex PCR was used to amplify TCRB sequences from cDNA, generating 87-bp fragments that spanned the CDR3 region. The amplicons were sequenced using the Illumina HiSeq platform. The source study handled its data this way. Synthetic template baselines were used to correct PCR bias computationally, reads within Hamming distance 2 were collapsed, and singletons that could not be merged were discarded. Reads were aligned against IMGT so that V, D and J genes, CDR3 length and insertions or deletions at six rearrangement sites could be assigned. Within each subset, clonotype counts were normalized to sorted cell number, after which true diversity and Gini coefficients were computed with the tcR R package. Repertoire sharing was quantified using the overlap coefficient calculated on TCRB nucleotide sequences. Out-of-frame TCRB sequences from naive cells were analyzed as a proxy for the pre-selection repertoire. The immuneACCESS repertoire file appears here via TCRdb, limited to in-frame rearrangements. These files lack a portion of the clones; in checked studies, under half of the deficit traces to unresolved V genes, and the cause of the others is not known. V and J calls and clone size come straight from that table; D and trimming were deduced from the DNA. A total of around 310,000 clones appear in this sample, about 10% of them only once. Of the sample, about 0.015% falls within the top ten clones.

This TCR was sampled from a woman aged 25 to 39 in good health. Sample: naive CD4+ T cells from blood. Read against the paper, the sample's cell subset or site label means: true naive CD4+ T cells.

The DNA is TGTGCCAGCAGCCAAAACCCTAGCGGGAGAGGCCTCGAGCAGTTCTTC. Its amino acids are CASSQNPSGRGLEQFF. The chain couples TRBV5-4 to TRBJ2-1; 10 middle bases align to TRBD2. Counted from cysteine to phenylalanine, this CDR3 has 16 amino acids. Solely the CDR3 DNA is kept, with 48 bases framed from the first base. Based on the germline V gene (reference sequence), the CDR1 and CDR2 sequences are SGHNT and YYREEE. For this chain, trimming is 4 bases at the V end and 10 bases at the J end, and the number of junction bases without a gene match is 14.